The sequence of this T cell receptor beta chain was determined in a study of T cells expressing NK-cell markers. Study details: It was from sorted CD3+CD56+NKG2C+, CD3+CD56+NKG2C- and CD3+CD56-NKG2C+ T cells that TCR beta repertoires came.

The length of the CDR3 is 15 residues. Germline loops: CDR1 SGHRS, CDR2 YFSETQ. Production of TCR beta cDNA relied on 5'RACE template switching with UMIs. TCRdb reprocessed the 5' RACE reads, with one entry per CDR3 protein and no DNA. In total, the table holds approximately 380,000 distinct CDR3 sequences. In regard to this clonotype: Its antigen is as yet unknown.

Broader study findings: Questions lingered over whether expanded NKG2C+ T cell clones were HCMV-specific. Leadership of the CD3+CD56-NKG2C+ fraction also belonged to these clonotypes in a few donors.

The V call is TRBV5-1, the J call TRBJ2-3; the D call from TCRdb, TRBD1, cannot be confirmed without DNA. This clonotype was sampled from a man aged 18-75 years in good health. The sequencing sample was made of blood T cells: a sorted CD56 or NKG2C T cell subset, CD4+ or CD8+ T cells, or bulk PBMC T cells (not recorded which). The CDR3 spells CASSPRTKGTDTQYF. Full variable domain (outside the CDR3, taken from reference TRBV5-1 and TRBJ2-3): KAGVTQTPRYLIKTRGQQVTLSCSPISGHRSVSWYQQTPGQGLQFLFEYFSETQRNKGNFPGRFSGRQFSNSRSEMNVSTLELGDSALYLCASSPRTKGTDTQYFGPGTRLTVL.